This entry lists 2 T cell receptor beta chains sequenced from one sample in a study of blood T cell repertoires in COVID-19 (dated by TCRdb to between 2020 and 2021). Libraries were built with the immunoSEQ multiplex PCR assay. What TCRdb holds here is the immuneACCESS table cut down to in-frame rearrangements. Part of the clones is not present; checked against another copy, under half of the missing clones reflect an unresolved V gene, and the others are unexplained. This sample gives approximately 200,000 clones in total; about 85% of them show up just once. The top ten constitute roughly 18% of the sample. What was sequenced was peripheral blood. The receptors stem from a person aged 65 to 79 with COVID-19, enrolled during active disease.

The rearrangement joins TRBV27 to TRBJ2-7; D perhaps matches TRBD2 (8 bases). Trimming cost V 5 bases and J 2 bases, with 16 bases left between them. CDR3 size: 15 residues. The germline V gene encodes CDR1 MNHEY and CDR2 SMNVEV (reference sequence). The chain's CDR3 is CASSKGAGGTYEQYF. As DNA, the CDR3 is TGTGCCAGCAGTAAGGGGGCGGGGGGAACCTACGAGCAGTACTTC.

This clone turned up a few times. The chain combines TRBV28 with TRBJ2-7, with 7 bases that match TRBD1. The CDR3 covers 13 residues. Germline V gives CDR1 MDHEN, CDR2 SYDVKM. J lost 3 bases, V lost 8 bases, and 7 bases had no gene match. CDR3 coding DNA: TGTGCCAGCGGGAAGGGACAGAACTACGAGCAGTACTTC. This encodes CASGKGQNYEQYF.